A single sample gave rise to the 4 T cell receptor beta chains below, sequenced in a study of cytomegalovirus exposure and HLA in healthy donors (dated 2017 in TCRdb). To prepare the library, the immunoSEQ multiplex PCR assay was applied. For the multiplex PCR, a mixture combining 60 forward primers for TCR Vbeta segments and 13 reverse primers for TCR Jbeta segments was used. As stored in TCRdb, this immuneACCESS dataset retains in-frame rearrangements with V and J assigned. A fraction of the clones does not appear; measured against another copy, unresolved V genes explain less than half of the discrepancy, and the remainder lacks a known reason. The sample has about 300,000 clones on record, approximately 90% of them singletons. 3.5% to 4% of the sample goes to the ten largest clones. The sample consisted of PBMCs. Source of these receptors: a man aged 40-49 years in good health and CMV-seropositive.

This clone occurred once. The chain carries TRBV30 and TRBJ2-1; TRBD1 agrees at 7 bases. The germline CDR1 and CDR2 sequences are GTSNPN and SVGIG (reference sequence). There are 14 residues in the CDR3. The trim removed 5 bases at V and 3 bases at J, leaving 7 bases unmatched. The CDR3 reads CAWQGTARYNEQFF. The CDR3 DNA follows: TGTGCCTGGCAGGGGACAGCCCGCTACAATGAGCAGTTCTTC.

V gene TRBV28 combines with J gene TRBJ2-7; D may be TRBD2 (6 bases). The CDR3 covers 14 residues. Germline V gene data show CDR1 as MDHEN and CDR2 as SYDVKM. V shed 6 bases and J shed 1 base, with 13 bases lying between them. The DNA for the CDR3 is TGTGCCAGCAGCTTGAGTAGCGGATCCTACGAGCAGTACTTC. This translates into CASSLSSGSYEQYF.

J is TRBJ2-2 and V is TRBV7-3; D perhaps matches TRBD2 (6 bases). CDR3 length equals 17 residues. Germline V lookup: CDR1 SGHTA, CDR2 FQGTGA. V was trimmed by 5 bases and J by 5 bases, leaving 21 bases between them. The CDR3 DNA reads TGTGCCAGCAGCCCCGTGCTAGCTCGAGGGAGGACCGGGGAGCTGTTTTTT. It encodes CASSPVLARGRTGELFF.

This chain connects TRBV18 to TRBJ1-1, with D maybe TRBD1 (6 bases). The CDR3 extends over 13 amino acids. Germline CDR1 and CDR2: KGHSH and LQKENI. V was cut by 6 bases and J by 7 bases, with 15 bases left in between. The CDR3 DNA sequence: TGTGCCAGCTCCCCTGGACAGCAAAGTGAAGCTTTCTTT. Protein product: CASSPGQQSEAFF.